Listed here are 7 T cell receptor beta chains from one sample, sequenced in a study of blood T cell repertoires in COVID-19. Assay used: immunoSEQ multiplex PCR; TCRdb lists only in-frame clones, some missing. Counted here are some 300,000 clones, around 92% occurring once; the ten biggest clones make up approximately 2.9%. The sequenced sample consisted of PBMCs or T cells enriched from blood (not recorded which). The receptors were gathered from a woman aged 45-65 years who had been exposed to COVID-19.

This sequence joins TRBV4-2 and TRBJ1-3, with 9 bases lining up with TRBD1. V was pared by 3 bases and J by 0 bases, with 6 bases of the junction left unmatched. Germline V gives CDR1 LGHNA, CDR2 YNFKEQ. The CDR3 contains 17 residues. CDR3 DNA sequence: TGTGCCAGCAGCCAGGAAGCGACAGGGGGCTCTGGAAACACCATATATTTT. It specifies CASSQEATGGSGNTIYF.

The DNA of the CDR3 is TGTGCCAGCAGCGCTACAGGGGGCAATGAGCAGTTCTTC. The encoded protein is CASSATGGNEQFF. This sequence joins TRBV5-4 and TRBJ2-1, with 8 positions matching TRBD1. The CDR3 is 13 amino acids. J was trimmed by 6 bases and V by 4 bases; bases with no gene match: 3. Germline V gene data show CDR1 as SGHNT and CDR2 as YYREEE (reference sequence). Together with reference TRBV5-4 and TRBJ2-1, the CDR3 gives the full variable domain: ETGVTQSPTHLIKTRGQQVTLRCSSQSGHNTVSWYQQALGQGPQFIFQYYREEENGRGNFPPRFSGLQFPNYSSELNVNALELDDSALYLCASSATGGNEQFFGPGTRLTVL.

This clone was picked up one time. The chain links TRBV5-1 to TRBJ2-2; D might be TRBD1 (5 bases). The CDR3 loop spans 16 amino acids. CDR1 SGHRS and CDR2 YFSETQ come from the germline V gene. V lost 1 base and J 0 bases, leaving 10 bases between the germline ends. CDR3 residues: CASSLTPTANTGELFF. The CDR3 bases are TGCGCCAGCAGCTTGACCCCGACAGCGAACACCGGGGAGCTGTTTTTT.

This sequence joins TRBV2 and TRBJ2-3; D may be TRBD2 (5 bases). The V end lost 4 bases, the J end lost 5 bases, and 10 bases lay between the germline ends. This CDR3 spans 13 amino acids. CDR1 SNHLY and CDR2 FYNNEI come from the germline V gene. The CDR3 here is CASSVARVDTQYF. The CDR3 region has the DNA TGTGCCAGCAGTGTTGCGAGGGTAGATACGCAGTATTTT.

This rearrangement joins TRBV6-5 to TRBJ2-1; D may be TRBD1 (6 bases). The CDR3 is 13 amino acids. V gave up 1 base and J gave up 10 bases, with 11 bases separating them. CDR1 and CDR2 from the germline V gene are MNHEY and SVGAGI. CDR3 region: CASSYWQGTEQFF. CDR3 coding DNA: TGTGCCAGCAGTTACTGGCAGGGGACAGAGCAGTTCTTC.

The chain couples TRBV5-1 to TRBJ2-3, with TRBD2 matching over 9 bases. CDR1 is SGHRS, CDR2 YFSETQ, per germline. V gave up 4 bases and J gave up 0 bases; unmatched junction bases: 12. The CDR3 runs 18 residues. CDR3 in DNA: TGCGCCAGCAGCGGTCGAGGAGCGGGGGGTACTAGCACAGATACGCAGTATTTT. It yields the protein CASSGRGAGGTSTDTQYF.

The chain couples TRBV3-1 (or the pseudogene TRBV3-2) to TRBJ1-4; TRBD1 aligns across 8 bases. The length of the CDR3 is 13 residues. J gave up 7 bases and V 6 bases, and 4 bases lay outside the gene matches. Germline CDR1 is LGHDT and CDR2 is YNNKEL (reference sequence). The CDR3 DNA is TGTGCCAGCAGACAGGGGGGGTCTGAAAAACTGTTTTTT. Its protein is CASRQGGSEKLFF.